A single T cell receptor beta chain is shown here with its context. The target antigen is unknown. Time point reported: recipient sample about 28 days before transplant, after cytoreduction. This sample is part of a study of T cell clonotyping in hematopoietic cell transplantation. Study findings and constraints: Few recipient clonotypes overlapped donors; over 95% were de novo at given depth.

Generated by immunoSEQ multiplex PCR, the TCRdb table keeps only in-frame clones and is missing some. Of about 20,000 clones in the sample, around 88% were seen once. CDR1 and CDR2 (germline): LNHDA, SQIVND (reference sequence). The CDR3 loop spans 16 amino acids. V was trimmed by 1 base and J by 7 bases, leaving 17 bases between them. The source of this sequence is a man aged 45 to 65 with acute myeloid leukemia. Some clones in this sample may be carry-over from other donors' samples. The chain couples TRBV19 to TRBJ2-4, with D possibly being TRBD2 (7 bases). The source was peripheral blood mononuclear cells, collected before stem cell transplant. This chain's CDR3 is CASSIGGGARKNIQYF. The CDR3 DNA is TGTGCCAGTAGTATAGGTGGGGGGGCGAGGAAGAACATTCAGTACTTC.